This T cell receptor beta chain was identified during a study of cytomegalovirus exposure and HLA in healthy donors (dated by TCRdb to about 2017). Concerning the study at large: An earlier analysis of approximately 550 of the donors reported roughly 270 Gb of sequence data and around 110 million unique TCR beta sequences from some 180 million T cells. An early release that covered about 640 HLA-typed donors contained 300 to 350 gigabases of sequencing data and 65 million to 100 million unique TCR sequences. Of the roughly 420 genotyped donors, 81% were placed in the genetic ancestry cluster associated with self-reported Caucasian donors. The study aimed to test whether signatures of past pathogen exposure could be identified by cataloging public T cell receptors. The study used immunosequencing to profile the T cell repertoires of 666 subjects and linked those repertoires to cytomegalovirus serostatus. Along with the roughly 670-subject first cohort, a separate validation cohort of over a hundred different subjects was used. To predict cytomegalovirus infection status, the study combined high-throughput TCR immunosequencing, statistical association of individual TCRs with disease status, and machine learning. To study patterns of TCR occurrence, a later analysis re-analyzed previously published TCR beta repertoires from 650 to 750 donors and added high-resolution HLA genotyping. Rather than using new phenotypic data, the later analysis identified candidate immune exposures from TCR beta sequences and from how often those sequences occurred across donors. In an earlier analysis of 587 of the donors, high-throughput TCR beta sequencing was used to judge whether each TCR beta V gene segment behaved as functional or pseudogenic. Donor age, sex, ethnicity and CMV serostatus were collected together with the repertoire data. A later genetic analysis took genome-wide SNP genotypes for about 65% of the 666 donors and used that subset as a discovery cohort. Every repertoire in the discovery cohort had been generated on one and the same sequencing platform. HLA typing included class I and class II loci at four-digit resolution. The number of typed donors differed by locus: roughly 620-630 for A, B, C, DRB1 and DQB1; approximately 520 for DQA1; 600 to 610 for DPA1; and about 450 for DPB1. Four or five DR-DQ haplotypes were handled as single units for association and clustering because linkage in the cohort was strong. On average, about 200,000 unique TCR beta nucleotide sequences were sequenced per donor among 300 to 500 genotyped donors of the cohort, with roughly a sixth of those sequences being non-productive. Findings and caveats that apply to the study as a whole: The study gave a list of about 170 TCR beta chains associated with cytomegalovirus. The sequencing pipeline was judged likely to have produced a cluster of highly shared sequence variants as a technical artifact. According to a later genetic analysis, donors in an Asian-associated ancestry cluster had fewer N-insertions in productive TCRs than the approximately 670-donor mean. An earlier analysis of approximately 530 of the donors showed that most TCR beta V segments appeared in productive rearrangements either about 90% or about 30% of the time, which broadly matched IMGT annotations. A later genetic analysis associated a missense DCLRE1C variant with V-gene and J-gene trimming of TCR beta chains, and an independent cohort replicated the association. Several of the top co-occurrence clusters appeared to be linked to parvovirus B19, influenza, CMV and Epstein-Barr virus, according to a later analysis. In vitro tests confirmed that three of the cytomegalovirus-associated TCR beta chains recognize cytomegalovirus antigens. Across donors, most TCR sequences were observed very rarely, whereas some public TCRs were present in many individuals. Correlated functional status among segregating V segments might be attributable to linkage disequilibrium, but an unknown experimental factor could not be ruled out. Cytomegalovirus status was reported to be diagnosed by the classifier with high specificity and sensitivity in both the original and validation cohorts. This cohort had only TCR beta chains sequenced, and the lack of alpha or paired-chain data limited which features could be detected. A later analysis found that TCR association rates varied across HLA loci, with DRB1 alleles showing the most associated TCRs and HLA-C alleles the fewest. According to a later analysis, most CMV-associated TCR beta chains appeared to be HLA-restricted, and the HLA associations seemed to be driven largely by CMV exposure. Presence/absence analyses assumed roughly uniform sequencing depth across donors, an assumption that may not hold. In a later analysis, 16,951 TCR beta sequences were associated with specific HLA alleles at a false discovery rate of 0.05. Because counts were too low, about 18 rarely observed V segments, including chromosome 9 orphons, were excluded from the earlier analysis of some 590 of the donors. Assigning TCR associations to individual alleles was difficult when HLA alleles, especially DR and DQ, strongly co-occurred. A later analysis found that HLA-associated TCR beta chains were more clonally expanded and had lower generation probabilities than equally common non-associated chains. A further reported finding was that TCR beta sequences accurately predicted the HLA-A and HLA-B alleles for most subjects in the first cohort. Because HLA typing was unavailable for some donors at each locus, only the typed subset was used in association tests. Because the 87-base-pair reads could not distinguish some IMGT-functional V segments, including TRBV6-2 and TRBV6-3, those segments were excluded. The only immune exposure information available for the cohort was CMV serostatus. According to the authors, the approach could potentially be generalized to other disease states and immunological phenotypes.

The library relied on the immunoSEQ multiplex PCR assay. The multiplex PCR relied on a mix of 60 forward primers for TCR Vbeta segments and 13 reverse primers for TCR Jbeta segments. The CDR3 region of rearranged TCR beta genes was amplified from genomic DNA with a multiplex PCR assay. On the Illumina HiSeq System, the amplified TCR beta libraries were sequenced as 87-base-pair reads. The source study handled its data this way. A later analysis tallied approximately 87 million unique TCR beta chains across the approximately 670 repertoires, and about 12 million of those chains were shared by two or more donors. To remove PCR and sequencing errors, raw reads were error-corrected and collapsed into unique sequences using a nearest-neighbor algorithm that merged closely related sequences. CDR3 sequences were aligned to IMGT reference sequences to assign V, D and J gene segments. Each retained sequence needed at least a six-nucleotide match to both a V gene segment and a J gene segment. A rearrangement was called productive if the CDR3 had no stop codons and remained in frame with V and J, and every other rearrangement was called non-productive. CDR3 was defined according to IMGT convention as the region running from the second conserved V-encoded cysteine to the conserved J-encoded phenylalanine. Sequences without an unambiguous match to a single V gene segment were excluded from the earlier analysis of about 600 of the donors. In an earlier analysis of around 600 of the donors, V segments were called functional above 56.7% productive rearrangements and were called segregating when the between-donor standard deviation exceeded 5%. To diagnose cytomegalovirus status from the catalog of TCR beta chain sequences, a statistical classification framework was built. In a later analysis, TCR nucleotide sequences were compared against IMGT/GENE-DB human TR gene sequences so that V and J genes could be assigned. The TCRdist pipeline was used in a later analysis to assign CDR3 sequences and most-parsimonious VDJ recombination scenarios. In a later analysis, every TCR beta chain was defined by the combination of its CDR3 amino acid sequence and its V-gene family, and reads without a unique V-gene family were dropped. As a way to deal with suspected cross-contamination and a sequencing artifact, a later analysis dropped 450 to 600 nucleotide sequences that were highly shared and had low generation probability. For each public chain, a later analysis derived a clonal expansion index from normalized ranks of inferred template counts within each repertoire. Generation probabilities in a later analysis came from a VDJ recombination model fitted to out-of-frame rearrangements, and those results were checked against IGoR. In a later analysis, hypergeometric tests were used to score TCR-TCR, TCR-HLA and TCR-CMV co-occurrence, with a repertoire-size bias correction applied to TCR pairs. In a later analysis, false discovery rates were estimated by permuting HLA or CMV assignments 20 times. In a later analysis, co-occurring TCRs were grouped using DBSCAN, and TCRdist sequence similarity was added for clustering within HLA-allele-positive subsets. Co-occurrence clustering excluded repertoires with fewer than 30,000 or more than 120,000 public chains, plus five with anomalous nucleotide sharing. In TCRdb, the immuneACCESS table is reduced to in-frame sequences with V and J assigned. These tables do not hold every clone; where another copy was compared, an unresolved V gene accounts for under half, and the others remain unexplained. V and J calls and clone size are those listed in that table; D and trimming were worked out from the DNA. The table for this sample lists 110,000 to 150,000 clones; 77% of them were counted only once. The ten largest make up approximately 3.8% of the sample.

The count of this clone is one. The specificity of this receptor is unknown. No base quality values were provided; no much bigger clone lies one nucleotide off. The germline V gene specifies SGHTA as CDR1 and FQGNSA as CDR2. V is pruned by 6 bases and J by 6 bases, leaving 11 bases of the junction without a gene match. The CDR3 numbers 15 residues from cysteine through phenylalanine. Of the read, only the CDR3 DNA is kept; its 45 bases are in frame from base 1. The cohort comprised around 700 healthy bone marrow donors. At the time of sampling, all cohort members were nominally healthy, though unrecorded immune exposures were likely present. The donor was CMV seronegative and was included in the group of 352 seronegative cohort members. A peripheral blood sample was collected from each donor, and TCR beta sequencing was performed on peripheral blood mononuclear cells. Genomic DNA extraction from the blood cell samples was performed with the Qiagen DNeasy Blood Extraction Kit.

Material for sequencing was PBMCs. The V gene is TRBV7-2 and the J gene is TRBJ2-1, and 7 junctional nucleotides match TRBD2. The TCR was taken from a male donor in good health and CMV-seronegative. The bases are TGTGCCAGCAGTTCCGGGACTAACCTCCGCAATGAGCAGTTCTTC. This codes for CASSSGTNLRNEQFF. Reference TRBV7-2 and TRBJ2-1 proteins supply the regions before and after the CDR3; the full variable domain is: GAGVSQSPSNKVTEKGKDVELRCDPISGHTALYWYRQSLGQGLEFLIYFQGNSAPDKSGLPSDRFSAERTGGSVSTLTIQRTQQEDSAVYLCASSSGTNLRNEQFFGPGTRLTVL.